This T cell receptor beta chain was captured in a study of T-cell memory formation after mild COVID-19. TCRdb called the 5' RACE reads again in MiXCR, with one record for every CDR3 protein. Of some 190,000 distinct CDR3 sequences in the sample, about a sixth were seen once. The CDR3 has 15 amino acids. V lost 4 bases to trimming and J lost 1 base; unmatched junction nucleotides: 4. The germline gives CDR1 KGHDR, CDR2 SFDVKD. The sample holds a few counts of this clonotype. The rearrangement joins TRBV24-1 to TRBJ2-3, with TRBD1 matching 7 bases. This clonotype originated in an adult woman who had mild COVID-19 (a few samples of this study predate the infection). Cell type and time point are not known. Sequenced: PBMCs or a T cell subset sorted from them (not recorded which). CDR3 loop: CATSDRTGGTDTQYF. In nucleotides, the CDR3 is TGTGCCACCAGTGACCGGACAGGCGGCACAGATACGCAGTATTTT.